The TCR beta chain described here comes from a study of identical twins. Findings and caveats of the study: Potential partial confounding of zero-insertion analyses by invariant MAIT and iNKT cells was noted. Fewer insertions were carried by abundant cord blood beta clonotypes, but none was seen in memory repertoires.

Template switching, a step in the protocol, added a universal primer site, and cDNA carried unique molecular identifiers. In TCRdb, the 5' RACE reads were re-called with MiXCR into one record per CDR3 protein. The sample lists hundreds of thousands of distinct CDR3 sequences, 8.5% to 9.5% occurring once. As regards this clonotype: Its matching antigen is unknown.

The CDR3 covers 15 residues. The germline V and J ends were trimmed by 3 bases and 2 bases, with 11 bases remaining between them. Germline V gene data show CDR1 as SGHAT and CDR2 as FQNNGV. These records were also assigned to another study, of yellow fever vaccine responses in identical twins.

This receptor was taken from a woman between 18 and 29 years old in good health. The sample comprised PBMCs. The chain joins TRBV11-2 to TRBJ2-4; no firm D call. The CDR3 DNA is TGTGCCAGCAGCTTCAAGGGTGGTACCAAAAACATTCAGTACTTC. Its translation: CASSFKGGTKNIQYF.